This T cell receptor beta chain emerged from a study of T cells expressing NK-cell markers. Whole-study context: The TCR beta repertoires were obtained from sorted CD3+CD56+NKG2C+, CD3+CD56+NKG2C- and CD3+CD56-NKG2C+ T cells. Study-level results: These clonotypes additionally ranked first within the CD3+CD56-NKG2C+ fraction of four donors.

From the 5' RACE reads, TCRdb lists one entry per CDR3 protein and no DNA. The table for this sample gives about 260,000 distinct CDR3 sequences. CDR1 SGHTA and CDR2 FQGNSA come from the germline V gene. The length of the CDR3 is 16 residues. Concerning this clonotype: The target antigen is unknown.

The V call is TRBV7-2, the J call TRBJ2-5; no DNA is available, so the TRBD2 call from TCRdb remains unchecked. The receptor comes from a woman aged 18 to 75 in good health. Sequenced material: blood T cells: a sorted CD56 or NKG2C T cell subset, CD4+ or CD8+ T cells, or bulk PBMC T cells (not recorded which). Here the CDR3 reads CASSLVSGPDQETQYF.